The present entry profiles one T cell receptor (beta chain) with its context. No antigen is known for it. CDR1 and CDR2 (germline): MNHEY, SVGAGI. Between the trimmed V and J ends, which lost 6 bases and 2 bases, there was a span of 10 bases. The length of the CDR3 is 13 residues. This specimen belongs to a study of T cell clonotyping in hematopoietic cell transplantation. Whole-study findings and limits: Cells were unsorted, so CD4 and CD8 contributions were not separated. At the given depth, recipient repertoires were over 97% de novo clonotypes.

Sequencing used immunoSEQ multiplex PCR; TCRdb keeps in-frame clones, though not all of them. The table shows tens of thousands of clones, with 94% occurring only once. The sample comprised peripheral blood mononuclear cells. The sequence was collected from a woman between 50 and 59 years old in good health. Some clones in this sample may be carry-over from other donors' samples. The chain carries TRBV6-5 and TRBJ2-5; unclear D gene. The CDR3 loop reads CASRIYPQETQYF. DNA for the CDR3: TGTGCCAGCAGAATATACCCGCAAGAGACCCAGTACTTC.